This T cell receptor (beta chain) was identified during a study of T cell responses to AZD1222 COVID-19 vaccine. The study, taken as a whole, reports: The breadth and depth of Spike-specific TCRs increased once two AZD1222 doses had been given. The peak T cell response came first, and repertoires were sampled only after it. Most donors were white British and more were female, and clonal diversity was possibly underestimated. Dominant CD4 TCR responses targeted spike regions 160-218 and 743-854.

The length of the CDR3 is 11 residues. Germline values: CDR1 ENHRY, CDR2 SYGVKD. The V end lost 7 bases, the J end lost 6 bases, and 9 bases lay between the germline ends. Notes on this clone: Its antigen is as yet unknown.

Data came from immunoSEQ multiplex PCR; TCRdb stores just in-frame clones and leaves some out. The sample lists under 200,000 clones, 92% occurring once. The sequence was obtained from an adult who received the AZD1222 COVID-19 vaccine. Sample: peripheral blood, taken 28 days after the second AZD1222 dose. The V gene is TRBV10-3, the J gene TRBJ1-2, with unresolved D. DNA of the CDR3: TGTGCCATCACGGAGGGCGATGGCTACACCTTC. As protein: CAITEGDGYTF.